This is a list of T cell receptor beta chains from one sample in a study of T-cell memory formation after mild COVID-19. TCRdb re-called the 5' RACE reads with MiXCR, one entry per CDR3 protein. The table records around 33,000 distinct CDR3 sequences, over 20% of them present only once. Sequencing was carried out using PBMCs or a T cell subset sorted from them (not recorded which). All receptors come from an adult who had mild COVID-19 (a few samples of this study predate the infection). Cell type and time point are not known. Both conserved end residues are part of each CDR3. The order of the fields is CDR3 protein, CDR3 DNA, D gene, V gene, clone size, J gene. A D gene is named only where the DNA matches it firmly. Clone size is shown for a subset of rows, as once, few, many or a class of expanded clone.

cdr3_aa: CASSLTGPRNSALHF
cdr3_nt: TGTGCCAGCAGTTTGACAGGACCGCGTAATTCGGCCCTCCACTTT
d_call: .
v_call: TRBV12-3/TRBV12-4
clone_size: many
j_call: TRBJ1-6

cdr3_aa: CASSWIGTDTQYF
cdr3_nt: TGTGCCAGCAGCTGGATTGGCACAGATACGCAGTATTTT
d_call: .
v_call: TRBV7-9
clone_size: many
j_call: TRBJ2-3

cdr3_aa: CSVARRQGGTDTQYF
cdr3_nt: TGCAGCGTTGCCCGAAGACAGGGCGGCACAGATACGCAGTATTTT
d_call: TRBD1
v_call: TRBV29-1
clone_size: many
j_call: TRBJ2-3

cdr3_aa: CASRPIRDNEQFF
cdr3_nt: TGTGCCAGCAGACCCATTAGGGACAATGAGCAGTTCTTC
d_call: .
v_call: TRBV2
clone_size: many
j_call: TRBJ2-1

cdr3_aa: CSDPQTPTDTQYF
cdr3_nt: TGCAGCGACCCCCAGACGCCCACAGATACGCAGTATTTT
d_call: .
v_call: TRBV29-1
clone_size: medium-sized
j_call: TRBJ2-3

cdr3_aa: CASSFQTVSYNEQFF
cdr3_nt: TGTGCCAGCAGCTTTCAGACAGTCTCCTACAATGAGCAGTTCTTC
d_call: .
v_call: TRBV7-8
clone_size: many
j_call: TRBJ2-1

cdr3_aa: CASSPLVPATLYEQYF
cdr3_nt: TGTGCCAGCAGCCCCCTTGTCCCCGCCACCCTCTACGAGCAGTACTTC
d_call: .
v_call: TRBV9
clone_size: medium-sized
j_call: TRBJ2-7

cdr3_aa: CASSLYEGIEQFF
cdr3_nt: TGTGCCAGCAGTTTGTATGAGGGAATTGAGCAGTTCTTC
d_call: .
v_call: TRBV28
clone_size: many
j_call: TRBJ2-1

cdr3_aa: CASSHLLINRDKYGYTF
cdr3_nt: TGCGCCAGCAGCCACCTTCTTATAAACAGGGATAAGTATGGCTACACCTTC
d_call: .
v_call: TRBV4-1
clone_size: .
j_call: TRBJ1-2

cdr3_aa: CASSSYSGRAEEQYF
cdr3_nt: TGTGCCAGCAGCTCATATAGCGGGAGGGCCGAAGAGCAGTACTTC
d_call: TRBD2
v_call: TRBV7-2
clone_size: many
j_call: TRBJ2-7

cdr3_aa: CASSQEVGGPQHF
cdr3_nt: TGCGCCAGCAGCCAAGAAGTAGGCGGGCCCCAGCATTTT
d_call: .
v_call: TRBV4-1
clone_size: many
j_call: TRBJ1-5

cdr3_aa: CASSPQPGADTQYF
cdr3_nt: TGTGCCAGCAGCCCGCAGCCAGGGGCGGATACGCAGTATTTT
d_call: .
v_call: TRBV7-2
clone_size: .
j_call: TRBJ2-3

cdr3_aa: CATSEPDRDRAGGGYTF
cdr3_nt: TGTGCCACCAGTGAGCCGGACCGGGACAGGGCCGGCGGAGGCTACACCTTC
d_call: TRBD1
v_call: TRBV24-1
clone_size: .
j_call: TRBJ1-2

cdr3_aa: CASSQVRLAGEETQYF
cdr3_nt: TGCGCCAGCAGCCAAGTGCGGCTAGCGGGGGAAGAGACCCAGTACTTC
d_call: TRBD2
v_call: TRBV4-1
clone_size: many
j_call: TRBJ2-5

cdr3_aa: CASSLAGDYGYTF
cdr3_nt: TGCGCCAGCAGCTTGGCCGGGGACTATGGCTACACCTTC
d_call: .
v_call: TRBV5-1
clone_size: many
j_call: TRBJ1-2

cdr3_aa: CASSYPGQGAQETQYF
cdr3_nt: TGTGCCAGCAGTTATCCGGGACAGGGGGCCCAAGAGACCCAGTACTTC
d_call: TRBD1
v_call: TRBV13
clone_size: few
j_call: TRBJ2-5

cdr3_aa: CASSRDPAGELFF
cdr3_nt: TGTGCCAGCAGCCGCGATCCTGCCGGGGAGCTGTTTTTT
d_call: .
v_call: TRBV7-7
clone_size: many
j_call: TRBJ2-2

cdr3_aa: CASSPGTGLSTGELFF
cdr3_nt: TGTGCCAGCAGCCCCGGGACAGGGCTGTCCACCGGGGAGCTGTTTTTT
d_call: TRBD1
v_call: TRBV7-2
clone_size: many
j_call: TRBJ2-2

cdr3_aa: CSANPPPWGPKETQYF
cdr3_nt: TGCAGTGCGAATCCCCCCCCCTGGGGGCCAAAAGAGACCCAGTACTTC
d_call: .
v_call: TRBV20-1
clone_size: many
j_call: TRBJ2-5

cdr3_aa: CASSLGSSGSYNEQFF
cdr3_nt: TGTGCCAGCAGCTTAGGGTCTAGCGGATCCTACAATGAGCAGTTCTTC
d_call: TRBD2
v_call: TRBV7-2
clone_size: many
j_call: TRBJ2-1

cdr3_aa: CASSYSGGTNYGYTF
cdr3_nt: TGTGCCAGCAGTTACTCTGGGGGAACTAACTATGGCTACACCTTC
d_call: .
v_call: TRBV6-5
clone_size: many
j_call: TRBJ1-2

cdr3_aa: CASSPGTSNEQFF
cdr3_nt: TGTGCCAGCAGCCCCGGGACTTCCAATGAGCAGTTCTTC
d_call: .
v_call: TRBV7-3
clone_size: medium-sized
j_call: TRBJ2-1

cdr3_aa: CASSFPDTRSYGYTF
cdr3_nt: TGTGCCAGCAGCTTTCCGGACACTCGGTCCTATGGCTACACCTTC
d_call: .
v_call: TRBV7-9
clone_size: .
j_call: TRBJ1-2

cdr3_aa: CASRDRVNEQFF
cdr3_nt: TGTGCCAGCAGGGACAGGGTCAATGAGCAGTTCTTC
d_call: TRBD1
v_call: TRBV6-2/TRBV6-3
clone_size: many
j_call: TRBJ2-1

cdr3_aa: CASSGAGGRFSSYNEQFF
cdr3_nt: TGCGCCAGCAGCGGAGCGGGGGGGCGTTTCAGCTCCTACAATGAGCAGTTCTTC
d_call: TRBD2
v_call: TRBV5-1
clone_size: medium-sized
j_call: TRBJ2-1

cdr3_aa: CASSLNSGSSNEQFF
cdr3_nt: TGCGCCAGCAGCTTGAATAGCGGGAGTAGCAATGAGCAGTTCTTC
d_call: TRBD2
v_call: TRBV5-1
clone_size: many
j_call: TRBJ2-1

cdr3_aa: CASSLAGPQETQYF
cdr3_nt: TGTGCCAGCAGCTTAGCGGGACCTCAAGAGACCCAGTACTTC
d_call: .
v_call: TRBV7-2
clone_size: medium-sized
j_call: TRBJ2-5

cdr3_aa: CASSPPEGLISYEQYF
cdr3_nt: TGTGCCAGCTCACCACCGGAGGGTCTGATCTCCTACGAGCAGTACTTC
d_call: .
v_call: TRBV18
clone_size: .
j_call: TRBJ2-7

cdr3_aa: CASTRDRDHGYTF
cdr3_nt: TGTGCCAGCACCCGTGACAGGGATCATGGCTACACCTTC
d_call: TRBD1
v_call: TRBV27
clone_size: many
j_call: TRBJ1-2

cdr3_aa: CASSPPVGQGTDTQYF
cdr3_nt: TGCGCCAGCAGCCCTCCCGTTGGACAGGGAACAGATACGCAGTATTTT
d_call: TRBD1
v_call: TRBV5-1
clone_size: many
j_call: TRBJ2-3

cdr3_aa: CASSRDRGGTEAFF
cdr3_nt: TGTGCCAGCAGCCGAGACAGGGGGGGTACTGAAGCTTTCTTT
d_call: TRBD1
v_call: TRBV7-2
clone_size: many
j_call: TRBJ1-1

cdr3_aa: CASNTLTTGGYTF
cdr3_nt: TGTGCCAGCAACACCTTAACGACGGGAGGCTACACCTTC
d_call: .
v_call: TRBV5-5
clone_size: many
j_call: TRBJ1-2

cdr3_aa: CASSPDLGQPQHF
cdr3_nt: TGTGCCAGCAGTCCGGACCTAGGGCAGCCCCAGCATTTT
d_call: .
v_call: TRBV27
clone_size: once
j_call: TRBJ1-5

cdr3_aa: CASSPPAGAVTEAFF
cdr3_nt: TGTGCCAGCAGTCCTCCTGCAGGTGCGGTCACTGAAGCTTTCTTT
d_call: .
v_call: TRBV12-3/TRBV12-4
clone_size: many
j_call: TRBJ1-1

cdr3_aa: CASSEGGTGTEAFF
cdr3_nt: TGTGCCAGCAGCGAAGGGGGCACGGGGACTGAAGCTTTCTTT
d_call: TRBD1
v_call: TRBV9
clone_size: .
j_call: TRBJ1-1

cdr3_aa: CASSVELAGVSAQYF
cdr3_nt: TGTGCCAGCAGCGTAGAACTAGCGGGGGTATCTGCGCAGTATTTT
d_call: TRBD2
v_call: TRBV9
clone_size: many
j_call: TRBJ2-3

cdr3_aa: CSVARDRGQKLFF
cdr3_nt: TGCAGCGTGGCCCGGGACAGGGGGCAAAAACTGTTTTTT
d_call: TRBD1
v_call: TRBV29-1
clone_size: many
j_call: TRBJ1-4

cdr3_aa: CASSLFRAEHTEAFF
cdr3_nt: TGTGCCAGCAGCTTGTTTCGGGCAGAACACACTGAAGCTTTCTTT
d_call: .
v_call: TRBV5-6
clone_size: many
j_call: TRBJ1-1

cdr3_aa: CASSPGSGREKLFF
cdr3_nt: TGTGCCAGCAGCCCGGGGTCAGGGAGGGAAAAACTGTTTTTT
d_call: .
v_call: TRBV11-2
clone_size: .
j_call: TRBJ1-4

cdr3_aa: CATSRAPAPPHNEQFF
cdr3_nt: TGTGCCACCAGCAGAGCACCGGCCCCTCCTCACAATGAGCAGTTCTTC
d_call: .
v_call: TRBV15
clone_size: .
j_call: TRBJ2-1

cdr3_aa: CASSPKGLGGNIQYF
cdr3_nt: TGTGCCAGCAGCCCAAAGGGGCTCGGCGGAAACATTCAGTACTTC
d_call: .
v_call: TRBV3-1
clone_size: many
j_call: TRBJ2-4

cdr3_aa: CASSPRQDGETQYF
cdr3_nt: TGTGCCAGCAGCCCCAGACAGGACGGAGAGACCCAGTACTTC
d_call: .
v_call: TRBV7-6
clone_size: many
j_call: TRBJ2-5

cdr3_aa: CAISDSQGLGNTIYF
cdr3_nt: TGTGCCATCAGTGATTCGCAGGGTCTTGGAAACACCATATATTTT
d_call: .
v_call: TRBV10-3
clone_size: .
j_call: TRBJ1-3

cdr3_aa: CASSFASSPLHF
cdr3_nt: TGTGCCAGCAGTTTTGCGTCTTCACCCCTCCACTTT
d_call: .
v_call: TRBV12-3/TRBV12-4
clone_size: many
j_call: TRBJ1-6

cdr3_aa: CSASFESGANVLTF
cdr3_nt: TGCAGTGCTAGTTTTGAGTCTGGGGCCAACGTCCTGACTTTC
d_call: .
v_call: TRBV20-1
clone_size: many
j_call: TRBJ2-6

cdr3_aa: CASSTGLAGAKNEQFF
cdr3_nt: TGCGCCAGCAGCACCGGACTAGCGGGAGCTAAAAATGAGCAGTTCTTC
d_call: TRBD2
v_call: TRBV5-1
clone_size: many
j_call: TRBJ2-1

cdr3_aa: CASSLSPVGPDTQYF
cdr3_nt: TGTGCCAGCAGCTTATCGCCCGTGGGACCAGATACGCAGTATTTT
d_call: .
v_call: TRBV7-3
clone_size: many
j_call: TRBJ2-3

cdr3_aa: CASSQGRQFGQPQHF
cdr3_nt: TGTGCCAGCAGCCAAGGCCGCCAATTTGGCCAGCCCCAGCATTTT
d_call: .
v_call: TRBV3-1
clone_size: few
j_call: TRBJ1-5

cdr3_aa: CASIRPRHRSGANVLTF
cdr3_nt: TGTGCCAGCATCCGACCTCGACACCGCTCTGGGGCCAACGTCCTGACTTTC
d_call: .
v_call: TRBV2
clone_size: .
j_call: TRBJ2-6

cdr3_aa: CASSQEGWTTEAFF
cdr3_nt: TGTGCCAGCAGCCAAGAAGGATGGACCACTGAAGCTTTCTTT
d_call: .
v_call: TRBV3-1
clone_size: many
j_call: TRBJ1-1

cdr3_aa: CASSLRDYALDTQYF
cdr3_nt: TGTGCCAGCAGTTTAAGGGACTACGCTCTAGATACGCAGTATTTT
d_call: TRBD2
v_call: TRBV12-3/TRBV12-4
clone_size: many
j_call: TRBJ2-3

cdr3_aa: CASSLRQALGYGYTF
cdr3_nt: TGTGCCAGCAGTTTGAGGCAGGCCCTGGGCTATGGCTACACCTTC
d_call: .
v_call: TRBV12-3/TRBV12-4
clone_size: many
j_call: TRBJ1-2

cdr3_aa: CASSESGTGAYNEQFF
cdr3_nt: TGTGCCAGCAGCGAATCCGGGACAGGGGCCTACAATGAGCAGTTCTTC
d_call: TRBD1
v_call: TRBV4-2
clone_size: many
j_call: TRBJ2-1

cdr3_aa: CASRLTGSNEKLFF
cdr3_nt: TGTGCCAGCAGGCTGACAGGGTCTAATGAAAAACTGTTTTTT
d_call: TRBD1
v_call: TRBV6-1
clone_size: many
j_call: TRBJ1-4

cdr3_aa: CSVGGTGAGSRFF
cdr3_nt: TGCAGCGTTGGGGGGACAGGGGCCGGATCGAGGTTCTTC
d_call: TRBD1
v_call: TRBV29-1
clone_size: many
j_call: TRBJ2-1

cdr3_aa: CASSGLAGLGGANVLTF
cdr3_nt: TGTGCCAGCAGCGGACTAGCGGGTCTAGGTGGGGCCAACGTCCTGACTTTC
d_call: TRBD2
v_call: TRBV6-6
clone_size: many
j_call: TRBJ2-6